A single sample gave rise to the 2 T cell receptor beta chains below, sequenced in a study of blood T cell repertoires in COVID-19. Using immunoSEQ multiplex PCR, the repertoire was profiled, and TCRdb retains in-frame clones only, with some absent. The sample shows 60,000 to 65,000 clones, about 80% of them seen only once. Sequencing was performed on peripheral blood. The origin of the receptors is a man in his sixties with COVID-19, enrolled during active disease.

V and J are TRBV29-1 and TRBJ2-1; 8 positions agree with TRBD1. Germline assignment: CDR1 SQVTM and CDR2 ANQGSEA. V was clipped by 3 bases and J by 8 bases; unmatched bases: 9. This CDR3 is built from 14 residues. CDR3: CSVDSGQGFDEQFF. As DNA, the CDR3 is TGCAGCGTTGATTCTGGACAGGGATTCGATGAGCAGTTCTTC.

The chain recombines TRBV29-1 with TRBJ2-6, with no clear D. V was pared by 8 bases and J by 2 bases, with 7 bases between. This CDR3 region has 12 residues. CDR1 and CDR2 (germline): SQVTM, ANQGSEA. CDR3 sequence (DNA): TGCAGCATGACAACTGGGGCCAACGTCCTGACTTTC. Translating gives CSMTTGANVLTF.